Each of the 32 T cell receptor beta chains below was sequenced from the same sample in a study of cytomegalovirus exposure and HLA in healthy donors. With 60 Vbeta and 13 Jbeta primers, the PCR was carried out. This table comes from immunoSEQ multiplex PCR, and its TCRdb copy is limited to in-frame clones, with some not included. This table has about 160,000 clones, roughly four fifths appearing once. The specimen sequenced was PBMCs. Every receptor here comes from a woman between 35 and 50 years old in good health and CMV-seronegative.

CDR3 sequence (DNA): TGTGCCAGCAGCAGATCGCCGGGACTAGCGGGGGGGGGCGAGCAGTACTTC. Translated, it gives CASSRSPGLAGGGEQYF. V usage is TRBV9 and J usage is TRBJ2-7; 16 bases align to TRBD2. The length of the CDR3 is 17 residues. Germline V CDR1 and CDR2: SGDLS, YYNGEE. The J segment lost 6 bases and the V segment lost 4 bases, leaving 10 bases of the junction unmatched.

This clone was detected once. CDR3 residues: CASTKGWVADTQYF. The CDR3, as DNA: TGTGCCAGCACCAAGGGGTGGGTGGCAGATACGCAGTATTTT. This rearrangement joins TRBV9 to TRBJ2-3; D is possibly TRBD1 (5 bases). Per the germline V gene, CDR1 is SGDLS and CDR2 is YYNGEE. Between the trimmed V and J ends, which lost 6 bases and 4 bases, there was a span of 15 bases. The CDR3 consists of 14 residues.

V usage is TRBV7-9 and J usage is TRBJ2-5, with TRBD2 as a possible D gene (6 bases). The CDR3 length is 12 residues. Trimming removed 6 bases from V and 5 bases from J, with 10 bases in between. CDR1 SEHNR and CDR2 FQNEAQ come from the germline V gene (reference sequence). The CDR3 reads CASSTEGETQYF. The CDR3 bases are TGTGCCAGCAGTACGGAGGGGGAGACCCAGTACTTC.

The rearrangement uses TRBV7-2 and TRBJ2-7, with D unresolved. The germline V and J ends were trimmed by 1 base and 4 bases, with 14 bases remaining between them. The CDR3 has 15 amino acids. Germline values: CDR1 SGHTA, CDR2 FQGNSA. In DNA form, the CDR3 reads TGTGCCAGCAGCTTAGTTAGGTCTAGTCGTTACGAGCAGTACTTC. Encoded protein: CASSLVRSSRYEQYF.

The genes are TRBV28 and TRBJ2-7, with D possibly TRBD1 on 6 matching bases. Germline V gene data show CDR1 as MDHEN and CDR2 as SYDVKM. Trimming removed 6 bases from V and 2 bases from J, with 17 bases in between. The CDR3 consists of 15 residues. CDR3: CASRDWQGPPYEQYF. DNA of the CDR3: TGTGCCAGCAGAGATTGGCAGGGGCCCCCCTACGAGCAGTACTTC.

The rearrangement uses TRBV2 and TRBJ2-2; D is ambiguous. V was pared by 1 base and J by 4 bases, with 16 bases between. CDR1 is SNHLY, CDR2 FYNNEI, per germline. The CDR3 is made up of 17 amino acids. The DNA for the CDR3 is TGTGCCAGCAGTGAAGGTGGGCAGAGCTTGGGCACCGGGGAGCTGTTTTTT. Its translation: CASSEGGQSLGTGELFF. Full variable domain (rest looked up from reference TRBV2 and TRBJ2-2): EPEVTQTPSHQVTQMGQEVILRCVPISNHLYFYWYRQILGQKVEFLVSFYNNEISEKSEIFDDQFSVERPDGSNFTLKIRSTKLEDSAMYFCASSEGGQSLGTGELFFGEGSRLTVL.

This chain uses TRBV7-9 with TRBJ2-2; D may be TRBD1 (6 bases). CDR3 length: 12 amino acids. Germline CDR1 reads SEHNR; CDR2 reads FQNEAQ (reference sequence). V lost 6 bases to trimming and J lost 6 bases, with 8 bases between them. CDR3 nucleotide sequence: TGTGCCAGCAGTTCAGGGGCCGGGGAGCTGTTTTTT. Protein: CASSSGAGELFF.

This clone has more than one count but fewer than ten. The chain links TRBV7-2 to TRBJ1-2; D ambiguous. From germline, CDR1 is SGHTA and CDR2 FQGNSA. This CDR3 is built from 13 residues. Trimming stripped 5 bases from V and 8 bases from J, with 15 bases between. The CDR3: CASSPRRVGGYTF. CDR3 nucleotide sequence: TGTGCCAGCAGCCCACGGCGGGTCGGCGGCTACACCTTC.

The chain links TRBV9 to TRBJ1-5; 7 positions agree with TRBD1. Trimming removed 4 bases from V and 3 bases from J; junction bases left unmatched: 4. The CDR3 covers 14 residues. Germline CDR1 is SGDLS and CDR2 is YYNGEE. The CDR3 DNA is TGTGCCAGCAGCAAGGGACAGAACAATCAGCCCCAGCATTTT. Residues: CASSKGQNNQPQHF.

This clone was recorded only once. The genes are TRBV27 and TRBJ1-3; D may be TRBD1 (6 bases). CDR1 is MNHEY, CDR2 SMNVEV, per germline (reference sequence). The V end lost 2 bases, the J end lost 0 bases, and 8 bases lay between the germline ends. This CDR3 contains 15 residues. The CDR3 DNA is TGTGCCAGCAGTTTAGTCAGGGGCTCTGGAAACACCATATATTTT. Encoded protein: CASSLVRGSGNTIYF.

This clone was found once. The chain recombines TRBV6-5 with TRBJ2-2; a weak D match, TRBD2 (7 bases). The CDR3 extends over 14 amino acids. V was pared by 6 bases and J by 4 bases, with 12 bases between. The germline CDR1 and CDR2 sequences are MNHEY and SVGAGI. This CDR3 is CASRKGGPTGELFF. DNA of the CDR3: TGTGCCAGCAGGAAGGGGGGGCCCACCGGGGAGCTGTTTTTT.

J is TRBJ2-3 and V is TRBV28, with TRBD1 matching 7 bases. V lost 4 bases to trimming and J lost 15 bases; unmatched junction nucleotides: 10. The CDR3 has 12 amino acids. The germline CDR1 and CDR2 sequences are MDHEN and SYDVKM. DNA of the CDR3: TGTGCCAGCAGTTCGACAGGGCCGGAACATTATTTT. It is translated as CASSSTGPEHYF.

Details on this clone: The identical CDR3 is also encoded by other nucleotide sequences in the sample. The CDR3 region has the DNA TGTGCCAGCAGTTACTCGCAGGGTAATCAGCCCCAGCATTTT. Amino acids: CASSYSQGNQPQHF. The rearrangement links TRBV6-5 to TRBJ1-5, with D possibly being TRBD1 (5 bases). CDR1 and CDR2 (germline): MNHEY, SVGAGI. The CDR3 length is 14 residues. The V end lost 0 bases, the J end lost 4 bases, and 7 bases lay between the germline ends.

V and J are TRBV9 and TRBJ2-3; 10 nucleotides match TRBD2. CDR1 and CDR2 (germline): SGDLS, YYNGEE. The CDR3 covers 17 residues. V lost 4 bases and J lost 4; bases outside the gene matches: 12. This chain's CDR3 is CASSPSGGADLADTQYF. The CDR3 DNA follows: TGTGCCAGCAGCCCAAGCGGGGGGGCCGACTTAGCAGATACGCAGTATTTT.

Note on this clone: Distinct nucleotide sequences in the sample also encode this CDR3. The chain uses TRBV9 and TRBJ2-1, with D tentatively TRBD1 (6 bases). The CDR3 totals 18 residues. Germline V gives CDR1 SGDLS, CDR2 YYNGEE. V gave up 0 bases and J gave up 2 bases, with 18 bases separating them. The CDR3 DNA is TGTGCCAGCAGCGTAGGTTTCCAGGGGCTCCTAGCCTACAATGAGCAGTTCTTC. It yields the protein CASSVGFQGLLAYNEQFF.

The chain combines TRBV4-1 with TRBJ1-1; weak D call: TRBD1 (6 bases). The V gene lost 4 bases and the J gene lost 4 bases, with 13 bases spanning the gap. Per germline, CDR1 MGHRA and CDR2 YSYEKL. This CDR3 contains 14 residues. The CDR3 DNA sequence: TGCGCCAGCAGCCCGACGTCAGGGGCCACTGAAGCTTTCTTT. Translating it yields CASSPTSGATEAFF.

This clone showed up just a few times. The chain uses TRBV13 and TRBJ1-1, with D unresolved. Germline-derived CDR1 and CDR2 are PRHDT and FYEKMQ (reference sequence). The length of the CDR3 is 12 residues. V lost 2 bases, J lost 6 bases, and 7 bases lay in between. The CDR3 loop is CASSLYSPEAFF. CDR3 DNA sequence: TGTGCCAGCAGCTTATACAGCCCTGAAGCTTTCTTT.

The rearrangement uses TRBV28 and TRBJ2-2, with 9 bases matching TRBD2. CDR3 length equals 16 residues. Germline V gives CDR1 MDHEN, CDR2 SYDVKM. V lost 7 bases, J lost 4 bases, and 10 bases stayed unmatched. CDR3 DNA sequence: TGTGCCAGCACTTTTGGCGGGGGGGCTTTCACCGGGGAGCTGTTTTTT. Protein product: CASTFGGGAFTGELFF.

The V and J genes are TRBV18 and TRBJ1-2; D may be TRBD1 (5 bases). This CDR3 has 13 amino acids. Trimming left V 5 bases short and J 5 bases short, with 12 bases between. In germline, CDR1 is KGHSH, CDR2 LQKENI. The CDR3 DNA follows: TGTGCCAGCTCAAATCCGGGGGGGTATGGCTACACCTTC. Its translation is CASSNPGGYGYTF.

This chain joins TRBV6-6 and TRBJ1-6; D call uncertain. This CDR3 contains 15 residues. Germline assignment: CDR1 MNHNY and CDR2 SVGAGI (reference sequence). Trimming took 4 bases from V and 7 from J, leaving 14 bases between them. For the CDR3, the DNA is TGTGCCAGCAGTTCCCCTGGAGTAAGCAATTCACCCCTCCACTTT. Protein: CASSSPGVSNSPLHF.

V gene TRBV29-1 combines with J gene TRBJ1-4, with TRBD1 matching 8 bases. Germline V gives CDR1 SQVTM, CDR2 ANQGSEA. The CDR3 loop spans 11 amino acids. The ends lost 6 bases at V and 7 bases at J; junction bases unmatched: 1. Here the CDR3 reads CSVDRVEKLFF. In nucleotides, the CDR3 is TGCAGCGTGGACAGGGTTGAAAAACTGTTTTTT.

The V gene is TRBV27, the J gene TRBJ2-7; D is possibly TRBD1 (5 bases). This CDR3 comprises 16 residues. The V gene lost 3 bases and the J gene lost 5 bases, with 20 bases spanning the gap. Germline CDR1 reads MNHEY; CDR2 reads SMNVEV (reference sequence). The CDR3 bases are TGTGCCAGCAGTTTGGTTCGTGGCCAGGGTGCCGACGAGCAGTACTTC. Its protein product is CASSLVRGQGADEQYF.

V is TRBV7-9 and J is TRBJ2-7; 10 nucleotides line up with TRBD1. Looked up from germline, CDR1 is SEHNR and CDR2 is FQNEAQ (reference sequence). After removal of 3 bases from V and 3 bases from J, the junction contained 2 bases not matched to a gene. The CDR3 runs to 14 residues. The CDR3, as DNA: TGTGCCAGCAGCTTGTGGGACAGGGGCTACGAGCAGTACTTC. It translates to CASSLWDRGYEQYF.

The CDR3 is CASSQANTEAFF. The CDR3 DNA sequence: TGCGCCAGCAGCCAAGCTAACACTGAAGCTTTCTTT. This rearrangement joins TRBV4-1 to TRBJ1-1, with D unresolved. V gave up 1 base and J gave up 2 bases, with 2 bases separating them. CDR1 is MGHRA and CDR2 is YSYEKL in the germline V gene. There are 12 residues in the CDR3.

The chain joins TRBV6-1 to TRBJ1-6; the match to TRBD1 covers 7 bases. This CDR3 has 14 amino acids. V gave up 4 bases and J gave up 10 bases; unmatched junction bases: 7. CDR1 is MNHNS and CDR2 is SASEGT in the germline V gene. The CDR3 nucleotides read TGTGCCAGCAGTGGACAGGGTTTACCCTCACCCCTCCACTTT. Translating it yields CASSGQGLPSPLHF.

This chain joins TRBV7-8 and TRBJ1-1, with D possibly matching TRBD1 (5 bases). V dropped 1 base and J dropped 1 base, with 10 bases sitting between them. The CDR3 spans 15 residues. Germline lookup yields CDR1 SGHVS and CDR2 FQNEAQ. In nucleotides, the CDR3 is TGTGCCAGCAGCTTAGGGCGCAGGGAGAACACTGAAGCTTTCTTT. Translation gives CASSLGRRENTEAFF. The complete variable domain, with remaining parts taken from reference TRBV7-8 and TRBJ1-1, reads GAGVSQSPRYKVAKRGQDVALRCDPISGHVSLFWYQQALGQGPEFLTYFQNEAQLDKSGLPSDRFFAERPEGSVSTLKIQRTQQEDSAVYLCASSLGRRENTEAFFGQGTRLTVV.

The V gene is TRBV4-2, the J gene TRBJ1-2, with 10 nucleotides matching TRBD1. From germline, CDR1 is LGHNA and CDR2 YNFKEQ. The CDR3 has 16 residues. Trimming removed 2 bases from V and 4 bases from J; junction bases left unmatched: 7. The CDR3 reads CASSQTRQGAFYGYTF. The DNA for the CDR3 is TGTGCCAGCAGCCAAACCAGACAGGGGGCGTTCTATGGCTACACCTTC.

The CDR3 DNA follows: TGTGCCAGCAGCAGGGGACTAGCGGGGACAGATACGCAGTATTTT. Protein: CASSRGLAGTDTQYF. The chain is built from TRBV5-4 and TRBJ2-3, with 13 bases fitting TRBD2. J lost 3 bases, V lost 4 bases, and 2 bases had no gene match. The CDR3 spans 15 residues. CDR1 and CDR2 (germline): SGHNT, YYREEE (reference sequence).

V gene TRBV11-2 combines with J gene TRBJ1-2; tentative D call: TRBD1 (5 bases). The V and J ends lost 1 base and 11 bases respectively, with 20 bases between them. This CDR3 has 15 amino acids. Germline V gene data show CDR1 as SGHAT and CDR2 as FQNNGV. This chain's CDR3 is CASSLVVGTSGGYTF. In DNA form, the CDR3 reads TGTGCCAGCAGCTTAGTGGTTGGGACCTCCGGGGGGTACACCTTC.

The genes are TRBV5-1 and TRBJ1-2; 7 bases align to TRBD1. The germline V gene encodes CDR1 SGHRS and CDR2 YFSETQ. After removal of 1 base from V and 4 bases from J, the junction contained 7 bases not matched to a gene. The length of the CDR3 is 15 residues. This CDR3 is CASSLSGTASYGYTF. CDR3 sequence (DNA): TGCGCCAGCAGCTTGAGTGGGACAGCTTCCTATGGCTACACCTTC. The entire variable domain, with the rest obtained from reference TRBV5-1 and TRBJ1-2, is as follows: KAGVTQTPRYLIKTRGQQVTLSCSPISGHRSVSWYQQTPGQGLQFLFEYFSETQRNKGNFPGRFSGRQFSNSRSEMNVSTLELGDSALYLCASSLSGTASYGYTFGSGTRLTVV.

V usage is TRBV7-8 and J usage is TRBJ1-1; TRBD1 matches at 9 bases. From germline, CDR1 is SGHVS and CDR2 FQNEAQ. Trimming took 5 bases from V and 1 from J; bases not matched to a gene: 14. This CDR3 region has 18 residues. CDR3 sequence reads: CASSPSRDRARRNTEAFF. CDR3 sequence (DNA): TGTGCCAGCAGCCCCTCTCGGGACAGGGCTCGTCGGAACACTGAAGCTTTCTTT.

This chain joins TRBV7-8 and TRBJ2-1; unclear D gene. The CDR3 is made up of 18 amino acids. Per the germline V gene, CDR1 is SGHVS and CDR2 is FQNEAQ. V lost 0 bases and J lost 0, with 15 bases in between. CDR3 loop: CASSLAAFPSSSYNEQFF. CDR3 nucleotide sequence: TGTGCCAGCAGCTTAGCTGCTTTTCCCTCGAGCTCCTACAATGAGCAGTTCTTC. The full variable domain, its missing parts supplied by reference TRBV7-8 and TRBJ2-1, is GAGVSQSPRYKVAKRGQDVALRCDPISGHVSLFWYQQALGQGPEFLTYFQNEAQLDKSGLPSDRFFAERPEGSVSTLKIQRTQQEDSAVYLCASSLAAFPSSSYNEQFFGPGTRLTVL.